This entry is about one TCR beta chain. Its antigen is unknown. No much larger clone exists at a distance of one base, and base qualities are not known. These data are taken from a study of CD8+ T cells in alopecia areata (dated by TCRdb to the late 2010s). Study-level background: Treated patients were enrolled in an open-label pilot trial of oral tofacitinib, 5 to 10 mg twice daily, for moderate-to-severe alopecia areata. Patients stayed on tofacitinib for 6 to 18 months and then had 6 months of follow-up off drug so that delayed response and recurrence could be assessed. To study T cell clonal expansion in alopecia areata, the researchers applied high-throughput TCRbeta sequencing to both the C3H/HeJ mouse model and human patients. Scalp tissue and sorted CD4+ and CD8+ peripheral blood T cells from patchy and totalis/universalis alopecia areata patients and from healthy controls were covered by human TCRbeta sequencing. Tofacitinib-treated patients had biopsies at baseline and at 4 and 24 weeks of treatment, with a later scalp biopsy in several patients. Scalp clonality was compared among normal scalp (n=4), patchy alopecia areata scalp (n=8), and alopecia totalis/universalis scalp (n=8). RNA was extracted with the PAXgene miRNA kit for fixed scalp, the miRNeasy kit for PBMCs, and the RNeasy kit for mouse skin. TCRbeta CDR3 regions were amplified by immunoSEQ multiplex PCR with 35 Vbeta forward and 13 Jbeta reverse primers.

Taken with the paper, the label for time point translates to: baseline before oral tofacitinib. Peripheral blood and lesional scalp punch biopsies were obtained from patients with alopecia areata. After PBMCs were isolated by density centrifugation and stained for CD3, CD4 and CD8, a FACSAria was used to sort CD4+ and CD8+ T cells. The paper as a whole reports these results and caveats: Resident alphabeta T cells in normal human skin are also sequenced, complicating scalp TCR repertoire analysis, unlike mouse skin dominated by gammadelta T cells. Shared TCR sequences between patients were less evident than in mice, which may be partly attributable to HLA diversity in the patient population. Compared with normal scalp, lesional scalp had higher clonality and more expanded CD8+ clones, particularly in alopecia totalis/universalis, a pattern that suggests antigenic drive.

Libraries came from the immunoSEQ multiplex PCR assay. For TCR sequencing, RNA was extracted from every sample and reverse transcribed into cDNA to serve as template. First-strand cDNA was synthesized with SuperScript III using a 2:1 mix of oligo-dT and random hexamers. Amplification bias was assessed with a synthetic immune receptor repertoire, and residual bias was removed computationally. From the authors' description of their analysis: Raw reads were preprocessed for error removal, and CDR3 was defined according to IMGT conventions as running from the conserved cysteine to phenylalanine. Clonality was calculated as 1 minus Shannon entropy normalized by log2 of the number of productive unique TCRs. Whether scalp clones were CD4 or CD8 was inferred by matching scalp TCRbeta sequences against CD4 and CD8 repertoires sorted from blood. TCRdb took over this immuneACCESS table, retaining in-frame rearrangements with V and J assigned. Such tables are incomplete; in checked studies, under half of the missing clones stem from an unresolved V gene, and the remainder is unexplained. The DNA was the basis for D and trimming; V, J and clone size are from that table. The sample contains 100,000 to 150,000 clones, approximately 53% of them found a single time. Clones ranked in the top ten supply 3.5% to 5.5% of the sample.

This TCR derives from a human donor with alopecia areata. Material: CD4+ T cells sorted from blood, obtained at week 0.

The CDR3 amino acid sequence is: CASSSVLRPSGANVLTF. The DNA reads TGTGCCAGCAGCTCGGTCTTGCGCCCCTCTGGGGCCAACGTCCTGACTTTC. Recombination joined TRBV7-2 with TRBJ2-6, with the D gene uncertain. Reading from cysteine to phenylalanine, the CDR3 counts 17 amino acids. The DNA shown is the 51-base CDR3, in frame from base 1. The germline V gene yields SGHTA for CDR1 and FQGNSA for CDR2. V is cut by 4 bases and J by 0 bases, and the space between the germline ends is 13 bases.